This T cell receptor beta chain was obtained from a study of blood T cell repertoires in COVID-19. Across the whole study: Samples taken during acute and convalescent COVID-19 were collected in the United States, Italy and Spain.

Generated by immunoSEQ multiplex PCR, the TCRdb table keeps only in-frame clones and is missing some. Altogether about 310,000 clones are present, roughly 87% being singletons, with the ten largest covering 1%. Germline-derived CDR1 and CDR2 are SGHRS and YFSETQ. Germline trimming cut 4 bases from V and 0 bases from J; bases unmatched to any gene: 5. The CDR3 covers 15 residues. The specimen was peripheral blood. The chain has TRBV5-1 and TRBJ2-3; 7 bases agree with TRBD2. This receptor was identified in a man over 45 with active or convalescent COVID-19. The CDR3 loop reads CASSMTSLSTDTQYF. Here the CDR3 DNA reads TGCGCCAGCAGCATGACTAGCCTTAGCACAGATACGCAGTATTTT.